This paragraph covers one TCR beta chain sequence. Its target is not known. This sample stems from a study of Ad26.COV2.S vaccination and SARS-CoV-2 variants. Findings of the study overall: Reportedly, spike-specific CD8+ and CD4+ T cell responses achieved substantial breadth once vaccination had taken place. An underestimation of total T cell responses may have resulted from the TCR breadth and depth analyses. Spike-specific TCR breadth in vaccine recipients exceeded that seen in placebo recipients. Those who received vaccine or placebo ended up with similar non-spike TCR breadth.

Germline V lookup: CDR1 SGHRS, CDR2 YFSETQ. V gave up 5 bases and J gave up 0 bases; unmatched junction bases: 4. The CDR3 is made up of 14 amino acids. Clones were read by immunoSEQ multiplex PCR, and TCRdb kept only the in-frame ones, dropping some. The sample shows approximately 400,000 clones, roughly 94% of them seen only once. The chain recombines TRBV5-1 with TRBJ1-1; the match to TRBD1 covers 7 bases. This clonotype was obtained from a human donor who had recovered from COVID-19. The material was peripheral blood, obtained after recovery from COVID-19. The chain's CDR3 is CASSWTGMNTEAFF. Here the CDR3 DNA reads TGCGCCAGCAGTTGGACAGGCATGAACACTGAAGCTTTCTTT.